These 21 T cell receptor beta chains originate from one sample sequenced in a study of sequential checkpoint blockade in melanoma. Treatment defined: randomized to nivolumab then ipilimumab (arm A) or the reverse (arm B). The assay was immunoSEQ multiplex PCR, and TCRdb's table has in-frame clones only and misses some. Altogether 15,000 to 20,000 clones are present, 69% being singletons, with the ten largest covering approximately 20%. The sequences come from CD8+ T cells sorted from blood (inferred from file names), collected from a patient given nivolumab and ipilimumab in sequence. Receptors were obtained from a human donor with melanoma.

The chain has TRBV4-1 and TRBJ1-1; TRBD1 is a possible D gene (5 bases). This CDR3 is 15 amino acids long. The V and J ends lost 0 bases and 4 bases respectively, with 12 bases between them. Looked up from germline, CDR1 is MGHRA and CDR2 is YSYEKL. The CDR3: CASSQDGGSGTEAFF. CDR3 nucleotide sequence: TGCGCCAGCAGCCAAGACGGGGGGAGTGGCACTGAAGCTTTCTTT.

The V call is TRBV7-3, the J call TRBJ2-7; 12 bases are shared with TRBD1. Germline lookup yields CDR1 SGHTA and CDR2 FQGTGA. This CDR3 is built from 15 residues. Losses at the gene ends were 3 bases for V and 2 bases for J; bases not matched to a gene: 2. The CDR3: CASSFGTGGTYEQYF. The CDR3 DNA reads as TGTGCCAGCAGCTTCGGGACAGGGGGCACCTACGAGCAGTACTTC.

The CDR3 loop is CASTPTGFNQPQHF. CDR3 DNA: TGTGCCAGCACTCCTACAGGGTTTAATCAGCCCCAGCATTTT. The chain is built from TRBV28 and TRBJ1-5; D is possibly TRBD1 (6 bases). Germline assignment: CDR1 MDHEN and CDR2 SYDVKM. The CDR3 runs 14 residues. V gave up 7 bases and J gave up 4 bases, with 14 bases separating them.

The genes are TRBV4-2 and TRBJ2-3, with 7 bases lining up with TRBD2. Germline values: CDR1 LGHNA, CDR2 YNFKEQ. V gave up 2 bases and J gave up 0 bases; unmatched junction bases: 5. CDR3 length: 16 residues. The CDR3 here is CASSQLLARSTDTQYF. The CDR3 DNA follows: TGTGCCAGCAGCCAACTACTAGCGAGAAGCACAGATACGCAGTATTTT.

V is TRBV5-2 and J is TRBJ2-7; the table's TRBD1 call for D was not verified on the DNA. TRBV5-2 is a recognized pseudogene. The CDR3 length is 12 residues. This CDR3 is CASSDGTHEQYF. The CDR3 bases are TGCGCCAGCAGTGACGGGACACACGAGCAGTACTTC.

This clone was found once. The genes are TRBV7-9 and TRBJ1-4; 7 bases agree with TRBD1. Germline CDR1 and CDR2: SEHNR and FQNEAQ (reference sequence). J gave up 6 bases and V 9 bases, and 10 bases lay outside the gene matches. The CDR3 is made up of 14 amino acids. In DNA, the CDR3 is TGTGCCAGTCTCCGGACAGGAGACTATGAAAAACTGTTTTTT. Encoded protein: CASLRTGDYEKLFF.

This clone was seen many times. This sequence joins TRBV4-1 and TRBJ2-2; 7 bases are shared with TRBD1. Germline V lookup: CDR1 MGHRA, CDR2 YSYEKL. CDR3 size: 18 residues. V was clipped by 4 bases and J by 6 bases; unmatched bases: 17. This CDR3 reads CASSRGVRAAGGAGELFF. The CDR3 DNA is TGCGCCAGCAGCCGGGGTGTTAGGGCGGCAGGGGGAGCCGGGGAGCTGTTTTTT.

The rearrangement links TRBV19 to TRBJ1-2, with 9 nucleotides matching TRBD1. J was trimmed by 0 bases and V by 2 bases; bases with no gene match: 4. Germline V gene lookup returns CDR1 LNHDA and CDR2 SQIVND (reference sequence). CDR3 size: 16 residues. The CDR3 is CASSIWTGDPNYGYTF. The CDR3 DNA is TGTGCCAGTAGTATATGGACAGGGGACCCTAACTATGGCTACACCTTC.

The chain combines TRBV23-1 with TRBJ2-1; perhaps TRBD2 as D (6 bases). TRBV23-1 is identified as an open reading frame with a role that is uncertain. Trimming stripped 3 bases from V and 5 bases from J, with 14 bases between. CDR3 length: 15 residues. In DNA form, the CDR3 reads TGCGCCAGCAGTCATCGGGGGTCGGGTAACAATGAGCAGTTCTTC. This codes for CASSHRGSGNNEQFF.

The rearrangement joins TRBV7-2 to TRBJ2-7; D is ambiguous. CDR1 is SGHTA and CDR2 is FQGNSA in the germline V gene. There are 13 residues in the CDR3. V was pared by 2 bases and J by 3 bases, with 8 bases between. CDR3 sequence reads: CASSLWYGYEQYF. In nucleotides, the CDR3 is TGTGCCAGCAGCTTATGGTACGGCTACGAGCAGTACTTC.

The V and J genes are TRBV4-1 and TRBJ2-7; 10 bases fit TRBD1. The CDR3 contains 15 residues. The germline V gene encodes CDR1 MGHRA and CDR2 YSYEKL. With V trimmed by 4 bases and J by 6 bases, 9 bases remained unmatched. The CDR3 sequence is CASSPQAGQGTEQYF. The CDR3 DNA follows: TGCGCCAGCAGCCCTCAAGCGGGACAGGGGACCGAGCAGTACTTC.

The chain carries TRBV7-9 and TRBJ2-7; D gene unclear. Germline CDR1 reads SEHNR; CDR2 reads FQNEAQ (reference sequence). V dropped 5 bases and J dropped 0 bases, with 11 bases sitting between them. The CDR3 totals 14 residues. The CDR3 is CASSPYRSSYEQYF. The CDR3 DNA follows: TGTGCCAGCAGCCCGTACAGAAGCTCCTACGAGCAGTACTTC.

A note on this clone: The junction departs from the called germline gene at one end, perhaps through a read error. The CDR3 bases are TGTGCCAGCAGCTCGTTCTCCGATAATTCACCCCTCCACTTT. Its translation: CASSSFSDNSPLHF. The chain employs TRBV7-3 and TRBJ1-6; no clear D. Germline-derived CDR1 and CDR2 are SGHTA and FQGTGA. The CDR3 runs 14 residues.

The V and J genes are TRBV11-2 and TRBJ1-5, with 9 positions matching TRBD1. The CDR3 is made up of 15 amino acids. The V gene end was trimmed by 2 bases and the J gene end by 7 bases; junction bases not matched to a gene: 6. Germline CDR1 and CDR2: SGHAT and FQNNGV. The CDR3 DNA reads as TGTGCCAGCAGCTTAACTAGGACAGGGGAACAGCCCCAGCATTTT. Its translation is CASSLTRTGEQPQHF.

The V call is TRBV6-4, the J call TRBJ2-7, with 8 bases aligning to TRBD1. Germline CDR1 and CDR2: MRHNA and SNTAGT. V lost 6 bases, J lost 4 bases, and 8 bases stayed unmatched. The CDR3 has 14 amino acids. In nucleotides, the CDR3 is TGTGCCAGCAGCCCGACAGGGGAGCTATACGAGCAGTACTTC. The encoded protein is CASSPTGELYEQYF.

The chain combines TRBV7-9 with TRBJ2-7; TRBD1 matches at 8 bases. Germline V gives CDR1 SEHNR, CDR2 FQNEAQ (reference sequence). V shed 6 bases, J shed 4 bases, and the junction held 8 bases outside the gene matches. CDR3 length equals 14 residues. Here the CDR3 DNA reads TGTGCCAGCAGAACGGACAGGGATGGATACGAGCAGTACTTC. Its protein is CASRTDRDGYEQYF.

The CDR3 here is CASSQEPSGTMQETQYF. Written as DNA, the CDR3 is TGCGCCAGCAGCCAAGAGCCTAGCGGAACCATGCAAGAGACCCAGTACTTC. The chain has TRBV4-3 and TRBJ2-5; 7 bases match TRBD2. J lost 2 bases, V lost 0 bases, and 9 bases had no gene match. The CDR3 has 17 residues. The germline CDR1 and CDR2 sequences are LGHNA and YSLEER.

This clone showed up just once. This chain links TRBV6-1 with TRBJ2-5; 8 nucleotides line up with TRBD2. The CDR3 runs to 17 residues. V lost 1 base to trimming and J lost 5 bases; unmatched junction nucleotides: 12. Germline V gene data show CDR1 as MNHNS and CDR2 as SASEGT. The DNA of the CDR3 is TGTGCCAGCAGTGAAGGGACTAGCTGGAGTCTCCGGGAGACCCAGTACTTC. Its protein is CASSEGTSWSLRETQYF.

The V and J genes are TRBV7-9 and TRBJ2-1, with D possibly matching TRBD2 (5 bases). CDR1 and CDR2 from the germline V gene are SEHNR and FQNEAQ (reference sequence). The CDR3 consists of 16 residues. V was clipped by 5 bases and J by 0 bases, with 14 bases between them. CDR3 in DNA: TGTGCCAGCAGCGGGCGCGGCAGCGGCTCCTACAATGAGCAGTTCTTC. Translated: CASSGRGSGSYNEQFF.

This clone was seen only a few times. V gene TRBV10-2 combines with J gene TRBJ2-1, with 8 bases identical to TRBD2. The CDR3 spans 18 residues. V lost 4 bases, J lost 3 bases, and 14 bases stayed unmatched. Germline V gene sequence: CDR1 WSHSY, CDR2 SAAADI. This CDR3 reads CASSGSSGGRGDYNEQFF. CDR3 DNA sequence: TGCGCCAGCAGTGGGAGTTCGGGGGGGAGGGGGGACTACAATGAGCAGTTCTTC.

This chain joins TRBV5-1 and TRBJ1-2; 9 bases fit TRBD1. Germline CDR1 and CDR2: SGHRS and YFSETQ. V was clipped by 0 bases and J by 7 bases; unmatched bases: 7. The CDR3 is 15 amino acids. The CDR3 sequence: CASSLEWTGAIGYTF. DNA for the CDR3: TGCGCCAGCAGCTTGGAGTGGACAGGGGCCATTGGCTACACCTTC.